These 3 T cell receptor beta chains were sequenced from one sample in a study of tumor-infiltrating lymphocytes in primary liver carcinoma. cDNA specific to TCR beta was made from around 450 ng of total RNA, with a constant-region primer employed for priming. Slightly modified ARM-PCR, run as three nested multiplex PCR rounds, produced the TCR beta libraries. Investigators reported that the first two PCR rounds, at approximately 11 cycles each, used TRBV1-TRBV30 forward primers with a C-beta reverse primer. TCRdb independently ran MiXCR on the multiplex PCR reads; one entry per CDR3 protein. The table has about 200,000 distinct CDR3 sequences, 65% seen once; the top ten hold approximately 6.6%. Germline DNA was also extracted, while the blood RNA originated from unsorted whole blood. The sequenced sample was peripheral blood. All receptors derive from a woman aged 55 to 70 with primary liver carcinoma and hepatitis B virus infection.

At least ten counts were recorded for this clonotype. The rearrangement links TRBV14 to TRBJ2-1; TRBD2 matches at 8 bases. Germline V CDR1 and CDR2: SGHDN, FVKESK. The trim removed 5 bases at V and 0 bases at J, leaving 6 bases unmatched. The CDR3 runs to 16 residues. The CDR3 protein is CASSAYGTSSYNEQFF. CDR3 nucleotides: TGTGCCAGCAGCGCTTACGGGACTAGCTCCTACAATGAGCAGTTCTTC. Filled out from reference TRBV14 and TRBJ2-1, the complete variable domain reads EAGVTQFPSHSVIEKGQTVTLRCDPISGHDNLYWYRRVMGKEIKFLLHFVKESKQDESGMPNNRFLAERTGGTYSTLKVQPAELEDSGVYFCASSAYGTSSYNEQFFGPGTRLTVL.

Points on this clonotype: With a much larger clone just one base away, this may be a read error. This sequence joins TRBV12-3 or TRBV12-4 and TRBJ1-1; the D is unclear. The CDR3 sequence is 11 residues long. V dropped 5 bases and J dropped 12 bases, with 13 bases sitting between them. The CDR3 nucleotides read TGTGCCAGCAGTCCCGGGAGTAAAACTTTCTTT. Translated: CASSPGSKTFF.

The V gene is TRBV20-1, the J gene TRBJ2-7; 8 nucleotides line up with TRBD2. The V gene's germline CDR1 is DFQATT and CDR2 SNEGSKA (reference sequence). The CDR3 is made up of 16 amino acids. The trim removed 0 bases at V and 6 bases at J, leaving 13 bases unmatched. The CDR3 region is CSARDTSGSRRSEQYF. CDR3 DNA sequence: TGCAGTGCTAGAGATACGAGCGGGAGTAGGAGGAGCGAGCAGTACTTC.